This T cell receptor (beta chain) was observed in a study of early T cells in non-severe SARS-CoV-2 infection (dated by TCRdb to the early 2020s). With respect to the entire study: TCR sequencing used bulk RNA from unsorted whole blood, so alpha and beta chains could not be paired.

The cysteine opens and the phenylalanine closes a CDR3 of 15 amino acids. The retained sequence is limited to the CDR3, 45 bases, with the frame set at the first base. Reading the germline V gene gives CDR1 SGHNT and CDR2 YENEEA. After removal of 0 bases from V and 8 bases from J, the junction retains 7 bases not matched to a gene. The table lists this clonotype with a few counts. There is no known antigen for this receptor. The sample holds no much larger clone one base away, and base qualities are not on file. To prepare the library, 5' RACE was applied. The run used a NextSeq 500. Unique molecular identifiers were attached to individual cDNA molecules in the TCR library protocol so that sequencing error and PCR bias could be corrected. Both TCR alpha and beta chains were sequenced, and tight co-correlation was observed between alpha and beta sequence abundances in each sample. On the authors' methods: Decombinator V4 was used to annotate the V gene, J gene and CDR3 of the TCR sequences. Expanded TCRs were defined as changing significantly between any two time points under a Poisson model with p below 0.0001. Abundances of TCRs were expressed as counts per million after normalisation to the total number of TCRs sequenced in each sample. MAIT TCRs were defined by TRAV1-2 paired with TRAJ12, TRAJ20 or TRAJ33, and iNKT TCRs by TRAV10 paired with TRAJ18. VDJdb, accessed on 1 November 2021, was searched for TCRs annotated for CMV, EBV and SARS-CoV-2, and TCRs annotated for more than one antigen were excluded. TCRdb reworked the public reads: Q25 trimming with fastp, MiXCR clone assembly, productive beta chains retained. Rows are combined by CDR3 protein, so each entry shows the most common genes and DNA. The V and J calls shown here were made by TCRdb, not taken from the authors' results. Present in this sample are tens of thousands of distinct CDR3 sequences, approximately 15% of which were seen just once. Of the sample, around 5.1% falls within the top ten clones.

The study was a case-control design nested within a healthcare worker cohort in London, UK, with weekly nasopharyngeal swab PCR tests and blood sampling. Healthcare workers were enrolled in the week of the UK lockdown, from 23 to 31 March 2020, and were followed every week for up to roughly 15 weeks. Overall study outcomes, separate from this receptor: VDJdb matching was skewed toward anti-spike CD8 responses and likely underestimated virus-specific expansions, missing private and CD4 specificities.

The sequence derives from an adult who was a healthcare worker with PCR-confirmed SARS-CoV-2 infection or an uninfected control (not recorded which). Specimen: whole blood. The chain is made from TRBV11-3 and TRBJ2-1; TRBD2 lines up with 7 middle nucleotides. The bases are TGTGCCAGCAGCTTAGACGGCGGGAGTGCATATGAGCAGTTCTTC. Translated, it gives CASSLDGGSAYEQFF.